Listed here are 26 T cell receptor beta chains from one sample, sequenced in a study of OX40 agonist ivuxolimab in advanced cancers. Repertoires were generated with immunoSEQ multiplex PCR, while TCRdb's copy carries only in-frame clones and drops some. The table shows about 73,000 clones, with about nine tenths occurring only once. The source was CD4+ or CD8+ T cells sorted from blood, collected in a trial of the OX40 agonist ivuxolimab. These receptors were taken from an adult with an advanced solid tumor such as melanoma, head and neck, liver or kidney cancer.

This chain connects TRBV5-4 to TRBJ2-3; a possible D gene is TRBD2 (5 bases). Germline loops: CDR1 SGHNT, CDR2 YYREEE (reference sequence). This CDR3 region has 11 residues. V lost 4 bases, J lost 6 bases, and 6 bases lay in between. This CDR3 is CASSPGDTQYF. In DNA, the CDR3 is TGTGCCAGCAGCCCGGGGGATACGCAGTATTTT. Full variable domain (remainder filled in from reference TRBV5-4 and TRBJ2-3): ETGVTQSPTHLIKTRGQQVTLRCSSQSGHNTVSWYQQALGQGPQFIFQYYREEENGRGNFPPRFSGLQFPNYSSELNVNALELDDSALYLCASSPGDTQYFGPGTRLTVL.

CDR3 coding DNA: TGTGCCTGGAGTCCTCTAGCGGGAGGCGAGCAGTACTTC. Translating it yields CAWSPLAGGEQYF. J is TRBJ2-7 and V is TRBV30; 11 bases fit TRBD2. Trimming cost V 2 bases and J 6 bases; bases outside gene matches: 3. Looked up from germline, CDR1 is GTSNPN and CDR2 is SVGIG (reference sequence). This CDR3 has 13 amino acids.

The gene calls are TRBV30 and TRBJ2-7; D uncertain. The ends were cut back, 3 bases at V and 4 bases at J, with 10 bases in the middle. Germline V gene lookup returns CDR1 GTSNPN and CDR2 SVGIG (reference sequence). The CDR3 has 12 amino acids. This chain's CDR3 is CAWRPTPYEQYF. The CDR3 nucleotides read TGTGCCTGGAGGCCCACCCCTTACGAGCAGTACTTC.

The chain couples TRBV7-8 to TRBJ1-5; possible D gene TRBD1, 5 bases. Germline CDR1 is SGHVS and CDR2 is FQNEAQ. The CDR3 runs to 15 residues. Trimming left V 0 bases short and J 6 bases short, with 12 bases between. This CDR3 is CASSLARGPFQPQHF. CDR3 sequence (DNA): TGTGCCAGCAGCTTAGCGCGGGGACCTTTTCAGCCCCAGCATTTT.

In regard to this clone: The junction and the germline gene differ at one end; a read error may be behind it. The rearrangement joins TRBV7-7 to TRBJ2-3; D is uncertain. This CDR3 region has 12 residues. Per the germline V gene, CDR1 is SSHAT and CDR2 is FNYEAQ (reference sequence). CDR3 region: CASSPITDTQYF. The DNA for the CDR3 is TGTGCTAGCAGCCCGATCACAGATACGCAGTATTTT. The full variable domain, completed using reference TRBV7-7 and TRBJ2-3, is GAGVSQSPRYKVTKRGQDVTLRCDPISSHATLYWYQQALGQGPEFLTYFNYEAQPDKSGLPSDRFSAERPEGSISTLTIQRTEQRDSAMYRCASSPITDTQYFGPGTRLTVL.

A single count supports this clone. This chain connects TRBV11-3 to TRBJ2-1; D gene unclear. Germline V CDR1 and CDR2: SGHNT, YENEEA. The CDR3 is 13 amino acids. Trimming cost V 3 bases and J 6 bases, with 9 bases left between them. In DNA, the CDR3 is TGTGCCAGCAGCTTGGGCCCCCGCAATGAGCAGTTCTTC. The encoded protein is CASSLGPRNEQFF.

V gene TRBV5-8 combines with J gene TRBJ2-5; 8 bases fit TRBD1. The CDR3 extends over 15 amino acids. V was clipped by 7 bases and J by 5 bases; unmatched bases: 13. Germline CDR1 SGHTS, CDR2 YDEGEE. This CDR3 is CASRARQGIGETQYF. CDR3 sequence (DNA): TGTGCCAGCCGAGCGCGACAGGGGATAGGGGAGACCCAGTACTTC.

The V call is TRBV18, the J call TRBJ2-5; the D gene is possibly TRBD2 (6 bases). The CDR3 has 14 amino acids. The germline CDR1 and CDR2 sequences are KGHSH and LQKENI. Trimming took off 3 bases at V and 5 bases at J, with 13 bases between the two ends. CDR3 region: CASSPVGGVETQYF. In DNA form, the CDR3 reads TGTGCCAGCTCACCCGTCGGAGGGGTGGAGACCCAGTACTTC.

This chain connects TRBV5-6 to TRBJ2-7; 10 bases agree with TRBD1. CDR3 length equals 16 residues. V lost 4 bases to trimming and J lost 1 base; unmatched junction nucleotides: 8. The germline V gene has CDR1 SGHDT and CDR2 YYEEEE. The CDR3, as DNA: TGTGCCAGCAGCCTCCCTTGGGACAGGGGTTCCTACGAGCAGTACTTC. Amino acids: CASSLPWDRGSYEQYF.

This sequence joins TRBV27 and TRBJ2-6, with unresolved D. V gave up 6 bases and J gave up 0 bases, with 18 bases separating them. The CDR3 runs to 18 residues. CDR1 and CDR2 (germline): MNHEY, SMNVEV (reference sequence). CDR3 sequence reads: CASSSFLRQNSGANVLTF. CDR3 DNA: TGTGCCAGCAGCTCCTTTTTGAGACAAAACTCTGGGGCCAACGTCCTGACTTTC.

The chain couples TRBV11-3 to TRBJ2-2, with D perhaps matching TRBD1 (5 bases). The CDR3 sequence is 20 residues long. V gave up 1 base and J gave up 0 bases, with 21 bases separating them. CDR1 SGHNT and CDR2 YENEEA come from the germline V gene. The CDR3 DNA reads TGTGCCAGCAGCTTAGGCGCAGGGTCCGGGCGGACCTCGAACACCGGGGAGCTGTTTTTT. It codes for CASSLGAGSGRTSNTGELFF. Variable domain in full (rest from reference TRBV11-3 and TRBJ2-2): EAGVVQSPRYKIIEKKQPVAFWCNPISGHNTLYWYLQNLGQGPELLIRYENEEAVDDSQLPKDRFSAERLKGVDSTLKIQPAELGDSAVYLCASSLGAGSGRTSNTGELFFGEGSRLTVL.

The chain recombines TRBV6-5 with TRBJ1-1; D gene unclear. V gave up 5 bases and J gave up 4 bases, with 17 bases separating them. Germline V CDR1 and CDR2: MNHEY, SVGAGI. The CDR3 is made up of 15 amino acids. In nucleotides, the CDR3 is TGTGCCAGCAGTCCCAACATCGGTGGGAGCACTGAAGCTTTCTTT. It encodes CASSPNIGGSTEAFF.

The genes are TRBV9 and TRBJ1-2, with 7 bases aligning to TRBD1. After removal of 3 bases from V and 4 bases from J, the junction contained 6 bases not matched to a gene. Looked up from germline, CDR1 is SGDLS and CDR2 is YYNGEE. The CDR3 contains 14 residues. The CDR3 here is CASSAPDRVYGYTF. DNA of the CDR3: TGTGCCAGCAGCGCCCCTGACAGGGTCTATGGCTACACCTTC. The full variable domain, with the rest looked up from reference TRBV9 and TRBJ1-2, is DSGVTQTPKHLITATGQRVTLRCSPRSGDLSVYWYQQSLDQGLQFLIQYYNGEERAKGNILERFSAQQFPDLHSELNLSSLELGDSALYFCASSAPDRVYGYTFGSGTRLTVV.

The rearrangement uses TRBV6-1 and TRBJ2-7; 8 nucleotides match TRBD1. Trimming cost V 4 bases and J 0 bases; bases outside gene matches: 11. The CDR3 runs to 17 residues. Germline V gene data show CDR1 as MNHNS and CDR2 as SASEGT. As DNA, the CDR3 is TGTGCCAGCAGTGGAGGCCCCAGGGGGCGTACCTCCTACGAGCAGTACTTC. Protein product: CASSGGPRGRTSYEQYF.

The DNA of the CDR3 is TGTGCCAGCAGCTTCACTGCAACTAATGAAAAACTGTTTTTT. Protein product: CASSFTATNEKLFF. V gene TRBV7-8 combines with J gene TRBJ1-4; D not certain. Germline CDR1 and CDR2: SGHVS and FQNEAQ. This CDR3 contains 14 residues. V was trimmed by 3 bases and J by 0 bases, leaving 5 bases between them.

V is TRBV18 and J is TRBJ2-5; D may be TRBD2 (5 bases). Per germline, CDR1 KGHSH and CDR2 LQKENI. The CDR3 length is 14 residues. Trimming shortened V by 6 bases and J by 2 bases, and 13 bases separated the two germline ends. CDR3 bases: TGTGCCAGCTCCCCTAATCAGCGGCAAGAGACCCAGTACTTC. It translates to CASSPNQRQETQYF.

V usage is TRBV6-5 and J usage is TRBJ1-1; a weak D match, TRBD1 (5 bases). CDR1 and CDR2 from the germline V gene are MNHEY and SVGAGI. The CDR3 has 14 residues. V gave up 2 bases and J gave up 1 base, with 8 bases separating them. DNA for the CDR3: TGTGCCAGCAGTTACGGACATACGAACACTGAAGCTTTCTTT. Translating it yields CASSYGHTNTEAFF.

V usage is TRBV28 and J usage is TRBJ1-1, with unresolved D. Germline CDR1 and CDR2: MDHEN and SYDVKM. With 5 bases removed from V and 0 bases from J, the gap between germline ends came to 16 bases. The CDR3 loop spans 16 amino acids. The CDR3 loop is CASSREDLVMNTEAFF. The CDR3 DNA reads as TGTGCCAGCAGTCGGGAGGACCTCGTAATGAACACTGAAGCTTTCTTT.

CDR3 sequence reads: CASRSDRGYNSPLHF. CDR3 in DNA: TGTGCCAGCAGATCGGACAGGGGCTATAATTCACCCCTCCACTTT. The chain employs TRBV6-6 and TRBJ1-6; TRBD1 agrees at 9 bases. Germline lookup yields CDR1 MNHNY and CDR2 SVGAGI (reference sequence). Trimming removed 6 bases from V and 3 bases from J; junction bases left unmatched: 3. CDR3 length: 15 residues.

This chain connects TRBV5-8 to TRBJ2-6; the match to TRBD1 covers 10 bases. J gave up 0 bases and V 1 base, and 4 bases lay outside the gene matches. Germline V gene sequence: CDR1 SGHTS, CDR2 YDEGEE. The CDR3 runs 18 residues. For the CDR3, the DNA is TGTGCCAGCAGCTTGAGTGGGACAGGGGCCTCTGGGGCCAACGTCCTGACTTTC. Its protein product is CASSLSGTGASGANVLTF. The full variable domain, in which reference TRBV5-8 and TRBJ2-6 provide the parts outside the CDR3, is EAGVTQSPTHLIKTRGQQATLRCSPISGHTSVYWYQQALGLGLQFLLWYDEGEERNRGNFPPRFSGRQFPNYSSELNVNALELEDSALYLCASSLSGTGASGANVLTFGAGSRLTVL.

The genes are TRBV27 and TRBJ1-3; TRBD1 agrees at 9 bases. CDR3 length: 17 amino acids. Per germline, CDR1 MNHEY and CDR2 SMNVEV (reference sequence). Trimming at V came to 6 bases and at J to 4 bases, leaving 13 bases not matched to a gene. CDR3 sequence (DNA): TGTGCCAGCAGACCTTCGGGGACAGGGAGTTTCGGAAACACCATATATTTT. This translates into CASRPSGTGSFGNTIYF.

A single count supports this clone. This rearrangement joins TRBV28 to TRBJ1-1; D possibly corresponds to TRBD1 (6 bases). The CDR3 contains 14 residues. CDR1 is MDHEN and CDR2 is SYDVKM in the germline V gene. V lost 6 bases, J lost 2 bases, and 13 bases lay in between. The CDR3 sequence is CASRTGTTNTEAFF. The CDR3 nucleotides are TGTGCCAGCAGGACCGGGACAACCAACACTGAAGCTTTCTTT. The full variable domain, completed using reference TRBV28 and TRBJ1-1, is DVKVTQSSRYLVKRTGEKVFLECVQDMDHENMFWYRQDPGLGLRLIYFSYDVKMKEKGDIPEGYSVSREKKERFSLILESASTNQTSMYLCASRTGTTNTEAFFGQGTRLTVV.

J is TRBJ1-5 and V is TRBV9; tentative D call: TRBD1 (6 bases). CDR1 is SGDLS, CDR2 YYNGEE, per germline. The CDR3 is 15 amino acids. Trimming removed 0 bases from V and 3 bases from J, with 10 bases in between. CDR3 nucleotides: TGTGCCAGCAGCGTAGAAGGGGGACTCAATCAGCCCCAGCATTTT. Its translation is CASSVEGGLNQPQHF.

In this sample, this clone turned up a few times. V gene TRBV11-2 combines with J gene TRBJ2-2; 7 bases line up with TRBD1. CDR3 length: 15 residues. The germline gives CDR1 SGHAT, CDR2 FQNNGV. V lost 5 bases, J lost 3 bases, and 6 bases stayed unmatched. The CDR3 is CASSVRGYDTGELFF. CDR3 in DNA: TGTGCCAGCAGCGTCAGGGGGTACGACACCGGGGAGCTGTTTTTT.

This clone has a handful of counts. The chain couples TRBV6-1 to TRBJ2-7; no definite D call. V lost 4 bases and J 3 bases, leaving 1 base between the germline ends. Germline lookup yields CDR1 MNHNS and CDR2 SASEGT. This CDR3 is 10 amino acids long. The CDR3 bases are TGTGCCAGCAGTGGCTACGAGCAGTACTTC. The encoded protein is CASSGYEQYF.

A remark on this clone: As the CDR3 is not closed by the conserved phenylalanine or tryptophan, this likely results from a read error. The DNA is omitted, as the CDR3 cannot be located on it reliably, and the CDR3 follows TCRdb's listing. The V and J genes are TRBV4-1 and TRBJ2-7; the table gives TRBD2 as D, unverified against the DNA. With termini counted, the CDR3 has 8 amino acids. Germline-derived CDR1 and CDR2 are MGHRA and YSYEKL. CDR3 region: CASSQPRG.